One and the same sample provided the 26 T cell receptor beta chains below, sequenced in a study of T-cell memory formation after mild COVID-19. TCRdb called the 5' RACE reads again in MiXCR, with one record for every CDR3 protein. Of about 310,000 distinct CDR3 sequences listed, about 16% are singletons. The specimen sequenced was PBMCs or a T cell subset sorted from them (not recorded which). Receptors originate from a man between 18 and 29 years old who had mild COVID-19 (a few samples of this study predate the infection). Cell type and time point are not known.

This clonotype has a handful of counts. The gene calls are TRBV12-3 or TRBV12-4 and TRBJ1-4; D is ambiguous. The CDR3 totals 14 residues. V was cut by 2 bases and J by 0 bases, with 4 bases left in between. The CDR3 DNA is TGTGCCAGCAGTTTACGTACAACTAATGAAAAACTGTTTTTT. Amino acids: CASSLRTTNEKLFF.

In this sample, this clonotype turned up a few times. The chain uses TRBV7-9 and TRBJ2-1, with D possibly matching TRBD2 (6 bases). Trimming removed 7 bases at V and 7 bases at J, with 17 bases between. There are 14 residues in the CDR3. Germline V gene sequence: CDR1 SEHNR, CDR2 FQNEAQ (reference sequence). CDR3 nucleotide sequence: TGTGCCAGCAAGGGATGGAGGGAAACGAATGAGCAGTTCTTC. Translating gives CASKGWRETNEQFF.

This sequence joins TRBV2 and TRBJ2-3; no clear D. Trimming took 10 bases from V and 2 from J, leaving 13 bases between them. Per germline, CDR1 SNHLY and CDR2 FYNNEI. CDR3 length: 13 residues. This chain's CDR3 is CATSEPFTDTQYF. CDR3 in DNA: TGTGCCACCTCAGAGCCCTTCACAGATACGCAGTATTTT.

J is TRBJ1-2 and V is TRBV4-3; TRBD1 is a possible D gene (5 bases). With 0 bases removed from V and 4 bases from J, the gap between germline ends came to 9 bases. The germline V gene encodes CDR1 LGHNA and CDR2 YSLEER. The length of the CDR3 is 14 residues. The CDR3 DNA sequence: TGCGCCAGCAGCCAAGAGGTCCAGGGCTATGGCTACACCTTC. Translating gives CASSQEVQGYGYTF.

A few counts support this clonotype. The genes are TRBV12-5 and TRBJ2-3; TRBD2 aligns across 9 bases. Germline CDR1 reads LGHNT; CDR2 reads FRNRAP. The CDR3 consists of 15 residues. V dropped 6 bases and J dropped 0; count of bases not matched to a gene: 4. Written as DNA, the CDR3 is TGTGCTAGTGGCCCTAGCGGGGTGAGCACAGATACGCAGTATTTT. Translating gives CASGPSGVSTDTQYF.

The genes are TRBV6-5 and TRBJ2-5; 12 bases line up with TRBD2. The trim removed 5 bases at V and 2 bases at J, leaving 6 bases unmatched. The CDR3 contains 16 residues. CDR1 and CDR2 from the germline V gene are MNHEY and SVGAGI. DNA for the CDR3: TGTGCCAGCAGTCGACTAGCGGGGGCCAGGCAAGAGACCCAGTACTTC. As protein: CASSRLAGARQETQYF.

This clonotype appeared a few times. The J gene is TRBJ2-5, the V gene TRBV6-6; D is undetermined. The ends were cut back, 8 bases at V and 0 bases at J, with 4 bases in the middle. The CDR3 contains 11 residues. Germline V gene data show CDR1 as MNHNY and CDR2 as SVGAGI (reference sequence). This CDR3 is CASGNQETQYF. The CDR3 DNA reads TGTGCCAGCGGGAACCAAGAGACCCAGTACTTC.

V usage is TRBV5-1 and J usage is TRBJ2-6; no firm D call. The CDR3 has 16 amino acids. The germline V and J ends were trimmed by 0 bases and 4 bases, with 11 bases remaining between them. Germline CDR1 is SGHRS and CDR2 is YFSETQ. The CDR3 DNA is TGCGCCAGCAGCTTGGTCACGGGTCCCGGGGCCAACGTCCTGACTTTC. Translated, it gives CASSLVTGPGANVLTF.

The chain uses TRBV20-1 and TRBJ2-4; unclear D gene. The CDR3 extends over 14 amino acids. The germline V gene encodes CDR1 DFQATT and CDR2 SNEGSKA (reference sequence). V was cut by 0 bases and J by 0 bases, with 6 bases left in between. In nucleotides, the CDR3 is TGCAGTGCTAGAGATCCCCTAGCCAAAAACATTCAGTACTTC. Amino acids: CSARDPLAKNIQYF.

This rearrangement joins TRBV11-2 to TRBJ1-2, with D perhaps TRBD1 (5 bases). The CDR3 has 13 amino acids. V was trimmed by 6 bases and J by 5 bases, leaving 13 bases between them. Germline V gene data show CDR1 as SGHAT and CDR2 as FQNNGV. In nucleotides, the CDR3 is TGTGCCAGCAGATCCACCAGGGCATATGGCTACACCTTC. It specifies CASRSTRAYGYTF.

Only a few counts were recorded for this clonotype. The chain is built from TRBV5-1 and TRBJ2-1, with unresolved D. V was trimmed by 0 bases and J by 1 base, leaving 11 bases between them. Germline V lookup: CDR1 SGHRS, CDR2 YFSETQ. The CDR3 has 16 amino acids. The CDR3 region has the DNA TGCGCCAGCAGCTTGGCCACGTGGGAATCCTACAATGAGCAGTTCTTC. As protein: CASSLATWESYNEQFF. Complete variable domain (other parts from reference TRBV5-1 and TRBJ2-1): KAGVTQTPRYLIKTRGQQVTLSCSPISGHRSVSWYQQTPGQGLQFLFEYFSETQRNKGNFPGRFSGRQFSNSRSEMNVSTLELGDSALYLCASSLATWESYNEQFFGPGTRLTVL.

This clonotype was seen many times. The V call is TRBV7-2, the J call TRBJ2-4; 10 bases map to TRBD1. CDR3 length: 17 residues. J was trimmed by 1 base and V by 0 bases; bases with no gene match: 3. CDR1 and CDR2 from the germline V gene are SGHTA and FQGNSA. The CDR3 sequence is CASSLAQGQGAKNIQYF. The CDR3 DNA sequence: TGTGCCAGCAGCTTAGCGCAGGGACAGGGGGCCAAAAACATTCAGTACTTC.

V gene TRBV30 combines with J gene TRBJ2-5; D remains ambiguous. The germline V gene encodes CDR1 GTSNPN and CDR2 SVGIG (reference sequence). Between the trimmed V and J ends, which lost 0 bases and 5 bases, there was a span of 10 bases. The CDR3 has 13 amino acids. The CDR3 protein is CAWSVGHLETQYF. As DNA, the CDR3 is TGTGCCTGGAGTGTGGGCCACTTGGAGACCCAGTACTTC.

The V gene is TRBV24-1, the J gene TRBJ1-1; the D gene is possibly TRBD1 (5 bases). V dropped 9 bases and J dropped 1 base, with 14 bases sitting between them. From germline, CDR1 is KGHDR and CDR2 SFDVKD. The CDR3 length is 14 residues. The CDR3: CATAARAGNTEAFF. For the CDR3, the DNA is TGTGCCACCGCAGCCAGGGCTGGGAACACTGAAGCTTTCTTT.

This clonotype was counted only a few times. The V and J genes are TRBV7-8 and TRBJ1-5; TRBD1 might be the D (5 bases). The CDR3 sequence is 14 residues long. Germline values: CDR1 SGHVS, CDR2 FQNEAQ. Deletions cut 0 bases from V and 3 bases from J, with 6 bases between. The CDR3 region has the DNA TGTGCCAGCAGCTTAGCGGACACCAATCAGCCCCAGCATTTT. Protein product: CASSLADTNQPQHF.

The chain joins TRBV4-1 to TRBJ2-3, with D possibly TRBD2 on 7 matching bases. The CDR3 is 16 amino acids. Germline V lookup: CDR1 MGHRA, CDR2 YSYEKL. V lost 2 bases and J lost 5, with 17 bases in between. CDR3 nucleotide sequence: TGCGCCAGCAGCCAACCAGGGCGGGGGCCAAGAGATACGCAGTATTTT. It is translated as CASSQPGRGPRDTQYF.

In its sample, this clonotype was seen many times. The gene calls are TRBV7-2 and TRBJ2-7; possibly TRBD1 or TRBD2 for D (5 bases each). Germline CDR1 SGHTA, CDR2 FQGNSA. Trimming took off 1 base at V and 2 bases at J, with 9 bases between the two ends. This CDR3 is 14 amino acids long. DNA of the CDR3: TGTGCCAGCAGCTTAGGTCCGGGGCCCTACGAGCAGTACGTC. Protein product: CASSLGPGPYEQYV.

This clonotype was observed at least ten times. The CDR3 spells CASSQLGGRGDTQYF. CDR3 coding DNA: TGTGCCAGCAGCCAGCTGGGGGGGCGGGGAGATACGCAGTATTTT. The chain employs TRBV9 and TRBJ2-3; the D gene is possibly TRBD2 (7 bases). V lost 4 bases and J lost 5, with 17 bases in between. The germline V gene encodes CDR1 SGDLS and CDR2 YYNGEE. The CDR3 consists of 15 residues.

This clonotype was counted many times. The rearrangement joins TRBV2 to TRBJ1-2; D perhaps matches TRBD1 (5 bases). This CDR3 is built from 12 residues. Germline CDR1 and CDR2: SNHLY and FYNNEI. Trimming shortened V by 8 bases and J by 4 bases, and 11 bases separated the two germline ends. The CDR3, as DNA: TGTGCCAGCGGGGCACGTAGCTATGGCTACACCTTC. Its translation: CASGARSYGYTF.

This clonotype was found many times. This chain links TRBV7-2 with TRBJ2-2, with no clear D. V gave up 4 bases and J gave up 0 bases, with 9 bases separating them. In germline, CDR1 is SGHTA, CDR2 FQGNSA. The CDR3 loop spans 15 amino acids. Written as DNA, the CDR3 is TGTGCCAGCAGCTGGACGCTTACGAACACCGGGGAGCTGTTTTTT. Translated, it gives CASSWTLTNTGELFF.

This clonotype was observed at least ten times. The J gene is TRBJ2-2, the V gene TRBV4-2; D is ambiguous. Germline V gene data show CDR1 as LGHNA and CDR2 as YNFKEQ. The V end lost 1 base, the J end lost 5 bases, and 5 bases lay between the germline ends. The CDR3 runs 13 residues. This chain's CDR3 is CASSQGVTGELFF. CDR3 nucleotide sequence: TGTGCCAGCAGCCAAGGAGTGACCGGGGAGCTGTTTTTT.

This clonotype was observed a handful of times. The chain is built from TRBV9 and TRBJ2-3, with D hard to call. Germline-derived CDR1 and CDR2 are SGDLS and YYNGEE. The CDR3 is 15 amino acids. V lost 0 bases and J 2 bases, leaving 10 bases between the germline ends. The CDR3 DNA sequence: TGTGCCAGCAGCGTAGCCCTGGGTTACACAGATACGCAGTATTTT. The encoded protein is CASSVALGYTDTQYF.

This chain connects TRBV12-3 or TRBV12-4 to TRBJ1-2; D is unclear. The CDR3 length is 14 residues. V lost 9 bases and J 1 base, leaving 15 bases between the germline ends. Here the CDR3 reads CARAVRVDNYGYTF. The CDR3 nucleotides are TGTGCCAGGGCCGTCCGGGTGGATAACTATGGCTACACCTTC.

The rearrangement links TRBV12-3 or TRBV12-4 to TRBJ2-5; 8 positions match TRBD1. The CDR3 is 13 residues long. J was trimmed by 6 bases and V by 6 bases; bases with no gene match: 6. Written as DNA, the CDR3 is TGTGCCAGCAGATGGGGACAGGAGAAGACCCAGTACTTC. Translation: CASRWGQEKTQYF.

This clonotype came up a few times. The V call is TRBV12-3 or TRBV12-4, the J call TRBJ2-1, with TRBD1 identical over 9 bases. V shed 6 bases and J 0 bases; nucleotides not matched to a gene: 6. The CDR3 covers 16 residues. CDR3: CASRTGTGSSYNEQFF. In DNA, the CDR3 is TGTGCCAGCAGAACCGGGACAGGGAGCTCCTACAATGAGCAGTTCTTC.

The rearrangement uses TRBV5-1 and TRBJ2-3; 9 bases line up with TRBD2. The CDR3 contains 17 residues. From germline, CDR1 is SGHRS and CDR2 YFSETQ. V shed 0 bases and J 6 bases; nucleotides not matched to a gene: 11. The CDR3 DNA sequence: TGCGCCAGCAGCTTGGTAGGGCTAGCGGGGCCCCCTGATACGCAGTATTTT. Translating gives CASSLVGLAGPPDTQYF.